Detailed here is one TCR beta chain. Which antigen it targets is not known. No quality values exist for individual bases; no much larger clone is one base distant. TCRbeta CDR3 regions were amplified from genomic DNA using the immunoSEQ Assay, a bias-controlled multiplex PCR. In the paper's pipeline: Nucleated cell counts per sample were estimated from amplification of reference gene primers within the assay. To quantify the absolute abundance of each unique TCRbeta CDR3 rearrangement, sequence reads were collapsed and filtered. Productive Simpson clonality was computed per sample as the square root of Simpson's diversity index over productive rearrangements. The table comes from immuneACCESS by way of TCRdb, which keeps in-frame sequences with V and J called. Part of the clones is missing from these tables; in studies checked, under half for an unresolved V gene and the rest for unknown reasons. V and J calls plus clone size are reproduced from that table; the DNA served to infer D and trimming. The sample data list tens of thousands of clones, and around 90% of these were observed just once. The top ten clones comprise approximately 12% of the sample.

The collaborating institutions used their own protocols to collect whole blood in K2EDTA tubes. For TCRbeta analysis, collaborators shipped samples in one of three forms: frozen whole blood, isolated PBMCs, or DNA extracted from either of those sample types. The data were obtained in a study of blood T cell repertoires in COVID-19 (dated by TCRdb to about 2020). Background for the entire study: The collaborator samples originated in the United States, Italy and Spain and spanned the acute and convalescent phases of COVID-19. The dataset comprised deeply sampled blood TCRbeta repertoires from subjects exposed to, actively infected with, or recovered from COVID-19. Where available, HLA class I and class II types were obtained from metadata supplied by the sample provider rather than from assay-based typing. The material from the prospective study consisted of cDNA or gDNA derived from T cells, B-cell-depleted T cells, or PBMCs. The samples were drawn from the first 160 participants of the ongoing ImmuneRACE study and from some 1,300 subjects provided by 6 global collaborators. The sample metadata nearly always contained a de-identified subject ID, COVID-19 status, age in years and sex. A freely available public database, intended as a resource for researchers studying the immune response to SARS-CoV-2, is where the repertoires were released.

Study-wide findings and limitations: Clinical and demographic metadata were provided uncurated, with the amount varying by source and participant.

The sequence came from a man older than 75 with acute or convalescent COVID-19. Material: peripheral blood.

The DNA reads as follows: TGTGCCTGGAGTACTGGCGGGGGAATGAATGAGCAGTTCTTC. It codes for CAWSTGGGMNEQFF. The chain is made from TRBV30 and TRBJ2-1, with 7 middle bases fitting TRBD2. From the germline V gene (reference sequence), CDR1 is GTSNPN and CDR2 is SVGIG. The CDR3, cysteine through phenylalanine, is 14 amino acids long. This entry keeps only the CDR3 DNA: 42 bases, framed from base 1. V lost 2 bases and J lost 7 bases, and the count of bases not matched to a germline gene is 8.